This T cell receptor beta chain was identified during a study of sequential checkpoint blockade in melanoma (dated by TCRdb to about 2019). Regarding the complete study: Patients were assigned by 1:1 randomization to either first-line nivolumab followed by ipilimumab (arm A) or ipilimumab followed by nivolumab (arm B). Maintenance nivolumab came after both trial sequences. General study outcomes and caveats: Validation of the response-prediction model combining TCR metrics and mutation burden is needed in larger, independent patient cohorts.

Explained via the paper, the treatment or condition label denotes: randomized to nivolumab then ipilimumab (arm A) or the reverse (arm B). None of the trial patients had been given prior DNA-damaging chemotherapy. On a FACS Aria II flow cytometer, live CD3+CD8+ cells that were negative for CD19 and CD56 were sorted from thawed PBMCs. CheckMate 064, a randomized, open-label phase II trial of sequential checkpoint blockade, was the source of the samples, all of which came from patients with melanoma. Peripheral blood mononuclear cells were collected by leukapheresis, purified with Ficoll-Paque, and frozen in human serum with about 9.2% DMSO. Immediately after sorting, the purity of sorted blood CD3+CD8+ cells was verified to be >95%, after which DNA was extracted. The immunoSEQ Assay was used to immunosequence TCRbeta CDR3 regions from genomic DNA. Prior to high-throughput sequencing, genomic DNA was amplified by bias-controlled multiplex PCR. From the authors' description of their analysis: To quantify the absolute abundance of each unique TCRbeta CDR3 region, the sequences were collapsed and filtered. Clonality, defined as 1 minus Pielou's evenness, was calculated using only productive rearrangements. Clones with significantly greater frequencies in on-treatment versus baseline samples were identified using a previously published method. Entries here come from immuneACCESS through TCRdb and include only in-frame sequences with V and J called. Some clones fail to appear in such tables; in the studies checked, an unresolved V gene covers under half of the shortfall, and the cause of the remainder is unknown. V, J and clone size are those of that table, while D and trimming were read from the DNA. A total of over 30,000 clones appear in this sample, 84% of them only once. Of the sample, about 5.5% falls within the top ten clones.

A remark on this clone: Its antigen target is currently unknown. No base quality values were provided; no much bigger clone lies one nucleotide off.

For CDR1 and CDR2, the germline V gene lists MDHEN and SYDVKM. The CDR3 starts with the cysteine, ends with the phenylalanine, and has 15 residues. The entry retains the CDR3 DNA only, 45 bases that are in frame from base 1. Trimming costs V 6 bases and J 0 bases, and their ends lie 14 bases apart. The sample in question was CD8+ T cells sorted from blood (inferred from file names), obtained from a patient given nivolumab and ipilimumab in sequence. This clonotype was sampled from a human donor with melanoma. The rearranged segments are TRBV28 and TRBJ1-2; TRBD1 might be the D gene, on 5 matching bases. The CDR3 sequence is CASSPRGFANYGYTF. The DNA sequence follows: TGTGCCAGCAGCCCAAGGGGTTTCGCTAACTATGGCTACACCTTC.